These T cell receptor beta chains were read from a single sample in a study of blood T cells in healthy people across ages. TCRdb itself ran the 5' RACE reads through MiXCR, one entry per CDR3 protein. The sample holds some 1.5 million distinct CDR3 sequences, approximately 43% seen once. The sample consisted of blood. The receptors stem from a woman aged 18-29 years in good health. CDR3s include the opening cysteine and the closing phenylalanine or tryptophan. D genes are given only for firm matches. Size is stated for part of the rows, as once, few or many counts, or as a class when the clone is expanded.

size: -; J: TRBJ1-5; V: TRBV6-1; D: -; CDR3: CASSEVRMGIDSNQPQHF
size: few; J: TRBJ2-7; V: TRBV27; D: -; CDR3: CAGSLQGSSYEQYF
size: -; J: TRBJ1-5; V: TRBV27; D: -; CDR3: CASSLLKNQPQHF
size: -; J: TRBJ1-1; V: TRBV29-1; D: -; CDR3: CSVMYEKVAGTEAFF
size: -; J: TRBJ1-5; V: TRBV9; D: TRBD1; CDR3: CASSPGDRDHSNQPQHF
size: few; J: TRBJ1-1; V: TRBV7-2; D: -; CDR3: CASSSQYEAFF
size: few; J: TRBJ1-6; V: TRBV7-2; D: TRBD1; CDR3: CASSFDDRGNSPLHF
size: -; J: TRBJ2-7; V: TRBV7-8; D: -; CDR3: CASSLVGFIPYEQYF
size: -; J: TRBJ2-3; V: TRBV14; D: TRBD2; CDR3: CASSHGGLAGGADTQYF
size: -; J: TRBJ2-7; V: TRBV20-1; D: -; CDR3: CSAPRGGHTSDEQYF
size: -; J: TRBJ2-7; V: TRBV11-2; D: -; CDR3: CASSPGVQTYNEQYF
size: -; J: TRBJ2-3; V: TRBV20-1; D: -; CDR3: CSATPSADFTDTQYF
size: -; J: TRBJ1-1; V: TRBV4-3; D: -; CDR3: CASSQDLIRSSMNTEAFF
size: many; J: TRBJ2-1; V: TRBV29-1; D: TRBD1; CDR3: CSVPDRPSSYNEQFF
size: -; J: TRBJ1-4; V: TRBV7-6; D: TRBD1; CDR3: CASSHLGQGARLFF
size: -; J: TRBJ1-2; V: TRBV29-1; D: TRBD1; CDR3: CSVGGTGWFDYGYTF
size: many; J: TRBJ2-3; V: TRBV27; D: -; CDR3: CASSLNPGSTDTQYF
size: -; J: TRBJ2-1; V: TRBV6-6; D: -; CDR3: CASSYLLHEQFF
size: -; J: TRBJ2-5; V: TRBV7-9; D: -; CDR3: CASSSGVKETQYF
size: few; J: TRBJ1-2; V: TRBV5-1; D: -; CDR3: CASGRTDPNYGYTF
size: few; J: TRBJ2-5; V: TRBV20-1; D: -; CDR3: CSARETLRGAGETQYF
size: few; J: TRBJ2-7; V: TRBV15; D: TRBD2; CDR3: CATSRETGTRGSYEQYF
size: -; J: TRBJ2-1; V: TRBV6-5; D: TRBD2; CDR3: CASRTSGRANEQFF
size: -; J: TRBJ1-2; V: TRBV7-8; D: -; CDR3: CASSLYTQGLDYTF
size: -; J: -; V: TRBV4-1; D: -; CDR3: CASSQLGELTYEQYF
size: -; J: TRBJ2-2; V: TRBV7-3; D: -; CDR3: CASSNTPRDTGELFF
size: -; J: TRBJ2-1; V: TRBV27; D: TRBD2; CDR3: CASRWTPAGVNEQFF
size: few; J: TRBJ1-1; V: TRBV7-9; D: -; CDR3: CASSLNQNTEAFF